This T cell receptor (beta chain) was documented in a study of STAT5B mutations in CD4+ large granular lymphocyte leukemia. Study details: Among healthy donors, a particular HLA allele went with more CDR3 'QG' motifs. Study results and limitations: Main leukemic clonotypes were patient-specific, but 25% appeared at low frequency elsewhere. Compared with healthy controls (2/35), patient top clones favored TRBV06 (8/27).

Healthy controls were blood donor buffy coats. With respect to this clone: What it binds is unknown.

CDR3 length equals 13 residues. Germline V gene sequence: CDR1 LNHDA, CDR2 SQIVND (reference sequence). V was shortened by 3 bases and J by 9 bases, with 14 bases between the two germline ends. This table comes from immunoSEQ multiplex PCR, and its TCRdb copy is limited to in-frame clones, with some not included. The sample lists about 30,000 clones, about 69% occurring once. The specimen was CD4+ T cells from blood buffy coats. The sequence came from a human donor in good health. The chain combines TRBV19 with TRBJ1-2; D is uncertain. The CDR3 sequence: CASSMVKGKSYTF. The CDR3 DNA is TGTGCCAGTAGTATGGTGAAGGGAAAGAGCTACACCTTC.